These T cell receptor beta chains were read from a single sample in a study of T-cell memory formation after mild COVID-19. TCRdb called the 5' RACE reads again in MiXCR, with one record for every CDR3 protein. The table has a few hundred thousand distinct CDR3 sequences, under 30% seen once. What was sequenced was PBMCs or a T cell subset sorted from them (not recorded which). Receptors were obtained from an adult woman who had mild COVID-19 (a few samples of this study predate the infection). Cell type and time point are not known. Both conserved end residues are trimmed from each CDR3.

length: 14
V: TRBV20-1
CDR3: SAPSTGGSGTGELF

length: 13
V: TRBV9
CDR3: ASSVAGWAGDEQY

length: 12
V: TRBV19
CDR3: ASSLASGTWEQY

length: 10
V: TRBV3-1
CDR3: ASSQDDFRQY

length: 11
V: TRBV3-1
CDR3: ASSRVNTGELF

length: 12
V: TRBV5-6
CDR3: ASTIPDGQETQY

length: 12
V: TRBV15
CDR3: ATSWSTPYNEQF

length: 9
V: TRBV18
CDR3: AILRNTEAF

length: 11
V: TRBV12-3/TRBV12-4
CDR3: ASSLNGNTEAF

length: 15
V: TRBV6-5
CDR3: ASSYSTRDILLYEQY

length: 14
V: TRBV20-1
CDR3: SARDSGQKNTGELF

length: 15
V: TRBV5-6
CDR3: ASSLAGSGGANEKLF

length: 12
V: TRBV7-2
CDR3: ASSPPVVNTEAF

length: 12
V: TRBV5-1
CDR3: ASSGGREIGGYT

length: 14
V: TRBV27
CDR3: ASWGLGATSTDTQY

length: 11
V: TRBV20-1
CDR3: SARTGGKHEQY